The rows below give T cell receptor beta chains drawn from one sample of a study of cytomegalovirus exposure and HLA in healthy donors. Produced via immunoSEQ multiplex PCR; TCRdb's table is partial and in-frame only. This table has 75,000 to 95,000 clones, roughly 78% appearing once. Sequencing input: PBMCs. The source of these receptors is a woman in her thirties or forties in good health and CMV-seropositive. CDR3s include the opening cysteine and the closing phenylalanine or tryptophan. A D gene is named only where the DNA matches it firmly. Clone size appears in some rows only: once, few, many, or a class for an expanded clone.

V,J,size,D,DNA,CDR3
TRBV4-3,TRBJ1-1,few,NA,TGCGCCAGCAGCCAAGTAACCGGGTTGCCCACTGAAGCTTTCTTT,CASSQVTGLPTEAFF
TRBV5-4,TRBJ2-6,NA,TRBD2,TGTGCCAGCAGCTTGGGGGGGCTAGCGGGAGGTGGGGCCAACGTCCTGACTTTC,CASSLGGLAGGGANVLTF
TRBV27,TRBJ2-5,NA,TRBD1,TGTGCCAGCGGACCCCGGGACAGGGGCGGGGAGACCCAGTACTTC,CASGPRDRGGETQYF
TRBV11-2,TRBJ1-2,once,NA,TGTGCCAGCAGCTCCGGAGTTTATGGCTACACCTTC,CASSSGVYGYTF
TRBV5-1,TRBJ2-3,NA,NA,TGCGCCAGCAGCGCCCCCGCGGTGGACAACACAGATACGCAGTATTTT,CASSAPAVDNTDTQYF
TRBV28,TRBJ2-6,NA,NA,TGTGCCAGTTCGCAGGGTGAAATTTCTGGGGCCAACGTCCTGACTTTC,CASSQGEISGANVLTF
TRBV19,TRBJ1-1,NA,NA,TGTGCTACCAGGGCGGGGGGCCAAGGGAGTGGCACTGAAGCTTTCTTT,CATRAGGQGSGTEAFF
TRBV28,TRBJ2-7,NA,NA,TGTGCCAGCAGCTCAGTCCTAGAGACCTACGAGCAGTACTTC,CASSSVLETYEQYF
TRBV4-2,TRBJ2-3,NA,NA,TGTGCCAGCAGCCAAGATGTTGGGGCGGGACGGGGAGGTACGCAGTATTTT,CASSQDVGAGRGGTQYF
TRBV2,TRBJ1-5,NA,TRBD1,TGTGCCAGCAAAAGGGAGACAGGGGGAATCTATCAGCCCCAGCATTTT,CASKRETGGIYQPQHF
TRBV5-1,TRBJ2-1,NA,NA,TGCGCCAGCAGCTTGGTCACAGGGAGCTCCTACAATGAGCAGTTCTTC,CASSLVTGSSYNEQFF
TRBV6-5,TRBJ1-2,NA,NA,TGTGCCAGTGGACCCCAGGGGAACTATGGCTACACCTTC,CASGPQGNYGYTF
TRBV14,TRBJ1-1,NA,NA,TGTGCCAGCAGCCCGGGGGGCGCTGAAGCTTTCTTT,CASSPGGAEAFF
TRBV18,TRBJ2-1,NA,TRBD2,TGTGCCAGCTCACCGGGACTAGCGGACTACAATGAGCAGTTCTTC,CASSPGLADYNEQFF
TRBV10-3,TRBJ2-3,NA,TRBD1,TGTGCCATCAGCCGGGACAGGGGCACAGATACGCAGTATTTT,CAISRDRGTDTQYF
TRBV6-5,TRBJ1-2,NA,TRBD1,TGTGCCAGCAGTTACGACAGGGAGGACTATGGCTACACCTTC,CASSYDREDYGYTF
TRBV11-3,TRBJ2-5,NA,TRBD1,TGTGCCAGCAGCCGTGGGGCGGGACAGGGAGGAGAGACCCAGTACTTC,CASSRGAGQGGETQYF
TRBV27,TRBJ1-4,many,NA,TGTGCCAGCAGTACCCGGGACACAAATGAAAAACTGTTTTTT,CASSTRDTNEKLFF
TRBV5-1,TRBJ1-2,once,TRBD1,TGCGCCAGCAGCTTAGCCGGGACAGGGGCTAACTATGGCTACACCTTC,CASSLAGTGANYGYTF
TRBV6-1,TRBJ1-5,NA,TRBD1,TGTGCCAGCAGTGGGATGGGCGGGACAGGACTTGGGCAGCCCCAGCATTTT,CASSGMGGTGLGQPQHF
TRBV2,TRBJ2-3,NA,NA,TGTGCCAGCAGTGAGCGGGCTAGCTTCAGCACAGATACGCAGTATTTT,CASSERASFSTDTQYF
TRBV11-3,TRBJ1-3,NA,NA,TGTGCCAGCAGCTTATCAGGAGGAAACACCATATATTTT,CASSLSGGNTIYF
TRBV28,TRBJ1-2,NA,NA,TGTGCCAGCAGGGCGGGGAGCTATGGCTACACCTTC,CASRAGSYGYTF
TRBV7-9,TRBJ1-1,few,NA,TGTGCCAGCAGCTTACGGAGGGCCGGCACTGAAGCTTTCTTT,CASSLRRAGTEAFF
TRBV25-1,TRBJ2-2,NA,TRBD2,TGTGCCAGCAGTGACCGGACTAGCGGAACCGGGGAGCTGTTTTTT,CASSDRTSGTGELFF
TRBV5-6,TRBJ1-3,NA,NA,TGTGCCAGCAGCACGACTATCGGGCAGATCCCTGGAAACACCATATATTTT,CASSTTIGQIPGNTIYF
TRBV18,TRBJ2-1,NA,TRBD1,TGTGCCAGCTCATCCGAGACAGGGGGCTACAATGAGCAGTTCTTC,CASSSETGGYNEQFF
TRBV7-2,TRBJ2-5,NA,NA,TGTGCCAGCAGCACCCAGACTAGAACGGAACAGTACTTC,CASSTQTRTEQYF
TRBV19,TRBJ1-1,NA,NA,TGTGCCAGTAGTATGGCGGGGCGATCAAACACTGAAGCTTTCTTT,CASSMAGRSNTEAFF
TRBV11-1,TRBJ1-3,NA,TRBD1,TGTGCCAGCAGCTCATGGGACAGCGGAAACACCATATATTTT,CASSSWDSGNTIYF
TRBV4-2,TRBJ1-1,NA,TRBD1,TGTGCCAGCAGCCATGGGGACAGTTCCACTGAAGCTTTCTTT,CASSHGDSSTEAFF
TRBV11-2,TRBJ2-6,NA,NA,TGTGCCAGCAGCTTCGGCTCTGGGGCCAACGTCCTGACTTTC,CASSFGSGANVLTF
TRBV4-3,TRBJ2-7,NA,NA,TGCGCCAGCAGCCAAGATACGGCAGGGAACTACGAGCAGTACTTC,CASSQDTAGNYEQYF
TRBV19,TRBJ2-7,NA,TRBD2,TGTGCCAGTAGTACCCATCCCGGACTAGCGGAATACGAGCAGTACTTC,CASSTHPGLAEYEQYF
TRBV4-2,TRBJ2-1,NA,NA,TGTGCCAGCAGCCAAGAAACGGGACTTGACAATGAGCAGTTCTTC,CASSQETGLDNEQFF
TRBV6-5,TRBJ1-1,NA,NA,TGTGCCAGTCTGGGCCCAGGGGAAAGAAACACTGAAGCTTTCTTT,CASLGPGERNTEAFF
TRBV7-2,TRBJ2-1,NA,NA,TGTGCCAGCAGCTTACTAGCTTATGAGCAGTTCTTC,CASSLLAYEQFF
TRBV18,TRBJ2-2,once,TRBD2,TGTGCCAGCTCACCCGGACTAGCGGGAGACGGGTCGCGCACCGGGGAGCTGTTTTTT,CASSPGLAGDGSRTGELFF
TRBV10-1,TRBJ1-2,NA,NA,TGCGCCAGCAGGCCGGAGGGTCGAGCTAACTATGGCTACACCTTC,CASRPEGRANYGYTF
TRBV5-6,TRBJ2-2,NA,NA,TGTGCCAGCAGCCCTTTCGTGGGGCCAAACACCGGGGAGCTGTTTTTT,CASSPFVGPNTGELFF
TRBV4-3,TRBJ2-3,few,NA,TGCGCCAGCAGCCCCGGCACAGATACGCAGTATTTT,CASSPGTDTQYF
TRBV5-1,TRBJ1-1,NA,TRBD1,TGCGCCAGCAGCCCCGGACAGGGGGACGCGACCCTCCTCTTT,CASSPGQGDATLLF
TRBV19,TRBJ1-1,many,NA,TGTGCCAGTAGTATGGCTGGCAGGATGAACACTGAAGCTTTCTTT,CASSMAGRMNTEAFF
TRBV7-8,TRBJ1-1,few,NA,TGTGCCAGCAGCTTAGTTCAGGGGTCTCACACTGAAGCTTTCTTT,CASSLVQGSHTEAFF
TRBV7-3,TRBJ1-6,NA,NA,TGTGCCAGCAGCCAGACAGTTAATAATTCACCCCTCCACTTT,CASSQTVNNSPLHF
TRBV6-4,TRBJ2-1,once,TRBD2,TGTGCCAGCAGTGAGTCTAGCGGGGTCAATGAGCAGTTCTTC,CASSESSGVNEQFF
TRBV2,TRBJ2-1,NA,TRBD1,TGTGCCAGCACCCCCGACAGGGGGCTGTACAATGAGCAGTTCTTC,CASTPDRGLYNEQFF
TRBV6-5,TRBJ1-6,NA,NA,TGTGCCACCTCCCGCTTAGTTAATTCACCCCTCCACTTT,CATSRLVNSPLHF
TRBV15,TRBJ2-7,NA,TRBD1,TGTGCCACCAGCGAAGGTCCCGGGACAGGGGAATACGAGCAGTACTTC,CATSEGPGTGEYEQYF
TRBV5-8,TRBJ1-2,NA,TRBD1,TGTGCCAGCAGCATAGGACAGGGAAGCTATGGCTACACCTTC,CASSIGQGSYGYTF
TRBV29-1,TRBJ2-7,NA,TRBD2,TGCAGCGTTGGGACTAGCGGGATCGAGCAGTACTTC,CSVGTSGIEQYF
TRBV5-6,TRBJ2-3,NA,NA,TGTGCCAGCAGCTTGGGGGCCACAGATACGCAGTATTTT,CASSLGATDTQYF
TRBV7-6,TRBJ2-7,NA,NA,TGTGCCAGCAGCTTAGTTAGCAACGAGCAGTACTTC,CASSLVSNEQYF
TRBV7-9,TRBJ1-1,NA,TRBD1,TGTGCCAGCAGCTTAGACGACAGGGTAAGGACTGAAGCTTTCTTT,CASSLDDRVRTEAFF
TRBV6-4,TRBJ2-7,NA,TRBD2,TGTGCCAGCAGTCAAGGACTAGCGGGAGGCACCTACGAGCAGTACTTC,CASSQGLAGGTYEQYF
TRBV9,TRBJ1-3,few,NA,TGTGCCCATGGGGCGAAACCCTCTGGAAACACCATATATTTT,CAHGAKPSGNTIYF
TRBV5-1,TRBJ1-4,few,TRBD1,TGCGCCAGCAGCGTGCAGACAGGGGATGGAGAAAAACTGTTTTTT,CASSVQTGDGEKLFF
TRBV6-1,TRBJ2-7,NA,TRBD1,TGTGCCAGCAGTGAAGGGGGACAGTACGAGCAGTACTTC,CASSEGGQYEQYF
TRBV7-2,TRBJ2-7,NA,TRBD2,TGTGCCAGCAGCTTAGGGGCCCTAGCGGGAGTCAGGGTCGAGCAGTACTTC,CASSLGALAGVRVEQYF